The 10 T cell receptor beta chains in this list originate from one sample, sequenced in a study of Tregs in tolerant kidney transplant recipients. No antigen is known for these receptors. TCRdb's table, derived via immunoSEQ multiplex PCR, lists solely in-frame clones and lacks some. The table records tens of thousands of clones, roughly 95% of them present only once. The sample taken for sequencing was Tregs from blood cultured with allogeneic cells. Source of these receptors: a human donor in good health.

CDR3 bases: TGTGCCAGCAGTTACAGGCCAGCAGGTCCGCAGTACTTC. This sequence encodes CASSYRPAGPQYF. The chain is built from TRBV6-5 and TRBJ2-7; D gene unclear. The CDR3 covers 13 residues. Trimming took off 2 bases at V and 9 bases at J, with 14 bases between the two ends. Germline-derived CDR1 and CDR2 are MNHEY and SVGAGI.

The gene calls are TRBV10-3 and TRBJ1-2, with D possibly TRBD1 on 6 matching bases. Trimming cost V 7 bases and J 3 bases, with 15 bases left between them. This CDR3 has 14 residues. The germline V gene encodes CDR1 ENHRY and CDR2 SYGVKD. The CDR3, as DNA: TGTGCCATCAATCAAGGACAGTCACACTATGGCTACACCTTC. Encoded protein: CAINQGQSHYGYTF.

The chain uses TRBV25-1 and TRBJ2-7; tentatively, D is TRBD2 (6 bases). V dropped 7 bases and J dropped 2 bases, with 9 bases sitting between them. The germline V gene encodes CDR1 MGHDK and CDR2 SYGVNS. This CDR3 contains 12 residues. In DNA form, the CDR3 reads TGTGCCAGCACGGGGGACCCCTACGAGCAGTACTTC. It is translated as CASTGDPYEQYF.

The rearrangement joins TRBV6-5 to TRBJ2-7; TRBD2 aligns across 9 bases. Germline assignment: CDR1 MNHEY and CDR2 SVGAGI. Trimming at V came to 0 bases and at J to 3 bases, leaving 6 bases not matched to a gene. This CDR3 comprises 16 residues. CDR3: CASSYSASGEYYEQYF. CDR3 DNA sequence: TGTGCCAGCAGTTACTCGGCTAGCGGGGAATACTACGAGCAGTACTTC.

This CDR3 is CASALGPHQPQHF. The CDR3 coding sequence is TGCGCCAGCGCCTTGGGACCGCATCAGCCCCAGCATTTT. The rearrangement uses TRBV5-1 and TRBJ1-5; D possibly corresponds to TRBD1 (5 bases). There are 13 residues in the CDR3. V lost 7 bases to trimming and J lost 5 bases, with 13 bases between them. Germline CDR1 reads SGHRS; CDR2 reads YFSETQ.

V gene TRBV6-1 combines with J gene TRBJ1-3; D gene ambiguous. This CDR3 has 14 amino acids. CDR1 and CDR2 from the germline V gene are MNHNS and SASEGT. V was pared by 6 bases and J by 0 bases, with 9 bases between. The CDR3 DNA is TGTGCCAGCAGGGAGGCGAGCTCTGGAAACACCATATATTTT. Translated, it gives CASREASSGNTIYF.

The chain joins TRBV19 to TRBJ1-5; perhaps TRBD1 as D (5 bases). The CDR3 spans 13 residues. The V gene lost 8 bases and the J gene lost 4 bases, with 12 bases spanning the gap. The germline V gene encodes CDR1 LNHDA and CDR2 SQIVND (reference sequence). The CDR3 region has the DNA TGTGCCAGTGCAGACAGAGGGAATCAGCCCCAGCATTTT. Protein: CASADRGNQPQHF.

The CDR3 DNA reads as TGTGCCAGCAGCCCCGGACTAGCGGGGGGATCTTATATCGAGACCCAGTACTTC. This translates into CASSPGLAGGSYIETQYF. The chain has TRBV7-9 and TRBJ2-5; TRBD2 aligns across 14 bases. Losses at the gene ends were 5 bases for V and 5 bases for J; bases not matched to a gene: 13. Germline V gene sequence: CDR1 SEHNR, CDR2 FQNEAQ (reference sequence). CDR3 length: 18 amino acids.

The V call is TRBV5-1, the J call TRBJ2-3, with 9 bases matching TRBD2. From germline, CDR1 is SGHRS and CDR2 YFSETQ. The CDR3 is 17 amino acids. V lost 4 bases to trimming and J lost 4 bases; unmatched junction nucleotides: 13. The DNA of the CDR3 is TGCGCCAGCAGCCCTGGGCGGCGGTTAGCGGGGGCAGATACGCAGTATTTT. Its translation is CASSPGRRLAGADTQYF.

The sample holds a few counts of this clone. V and J are TRBV18 and TRBJ1-4, with 12 bases fitting TRBD1. This CDR3 is built from 14 residues. Germline values: CDR1 KGHSH, CDR2 LQKENI. V was clipped by 5 bases and J by 7 bases; unmatched bases: 2. The CDR3 reads CASSGTGGSEKLFF. As DNA, the CDR3 is TGTGCCAGCTCAGGGACAGGGGGCAGTGAAAAACTGTTTTTT.